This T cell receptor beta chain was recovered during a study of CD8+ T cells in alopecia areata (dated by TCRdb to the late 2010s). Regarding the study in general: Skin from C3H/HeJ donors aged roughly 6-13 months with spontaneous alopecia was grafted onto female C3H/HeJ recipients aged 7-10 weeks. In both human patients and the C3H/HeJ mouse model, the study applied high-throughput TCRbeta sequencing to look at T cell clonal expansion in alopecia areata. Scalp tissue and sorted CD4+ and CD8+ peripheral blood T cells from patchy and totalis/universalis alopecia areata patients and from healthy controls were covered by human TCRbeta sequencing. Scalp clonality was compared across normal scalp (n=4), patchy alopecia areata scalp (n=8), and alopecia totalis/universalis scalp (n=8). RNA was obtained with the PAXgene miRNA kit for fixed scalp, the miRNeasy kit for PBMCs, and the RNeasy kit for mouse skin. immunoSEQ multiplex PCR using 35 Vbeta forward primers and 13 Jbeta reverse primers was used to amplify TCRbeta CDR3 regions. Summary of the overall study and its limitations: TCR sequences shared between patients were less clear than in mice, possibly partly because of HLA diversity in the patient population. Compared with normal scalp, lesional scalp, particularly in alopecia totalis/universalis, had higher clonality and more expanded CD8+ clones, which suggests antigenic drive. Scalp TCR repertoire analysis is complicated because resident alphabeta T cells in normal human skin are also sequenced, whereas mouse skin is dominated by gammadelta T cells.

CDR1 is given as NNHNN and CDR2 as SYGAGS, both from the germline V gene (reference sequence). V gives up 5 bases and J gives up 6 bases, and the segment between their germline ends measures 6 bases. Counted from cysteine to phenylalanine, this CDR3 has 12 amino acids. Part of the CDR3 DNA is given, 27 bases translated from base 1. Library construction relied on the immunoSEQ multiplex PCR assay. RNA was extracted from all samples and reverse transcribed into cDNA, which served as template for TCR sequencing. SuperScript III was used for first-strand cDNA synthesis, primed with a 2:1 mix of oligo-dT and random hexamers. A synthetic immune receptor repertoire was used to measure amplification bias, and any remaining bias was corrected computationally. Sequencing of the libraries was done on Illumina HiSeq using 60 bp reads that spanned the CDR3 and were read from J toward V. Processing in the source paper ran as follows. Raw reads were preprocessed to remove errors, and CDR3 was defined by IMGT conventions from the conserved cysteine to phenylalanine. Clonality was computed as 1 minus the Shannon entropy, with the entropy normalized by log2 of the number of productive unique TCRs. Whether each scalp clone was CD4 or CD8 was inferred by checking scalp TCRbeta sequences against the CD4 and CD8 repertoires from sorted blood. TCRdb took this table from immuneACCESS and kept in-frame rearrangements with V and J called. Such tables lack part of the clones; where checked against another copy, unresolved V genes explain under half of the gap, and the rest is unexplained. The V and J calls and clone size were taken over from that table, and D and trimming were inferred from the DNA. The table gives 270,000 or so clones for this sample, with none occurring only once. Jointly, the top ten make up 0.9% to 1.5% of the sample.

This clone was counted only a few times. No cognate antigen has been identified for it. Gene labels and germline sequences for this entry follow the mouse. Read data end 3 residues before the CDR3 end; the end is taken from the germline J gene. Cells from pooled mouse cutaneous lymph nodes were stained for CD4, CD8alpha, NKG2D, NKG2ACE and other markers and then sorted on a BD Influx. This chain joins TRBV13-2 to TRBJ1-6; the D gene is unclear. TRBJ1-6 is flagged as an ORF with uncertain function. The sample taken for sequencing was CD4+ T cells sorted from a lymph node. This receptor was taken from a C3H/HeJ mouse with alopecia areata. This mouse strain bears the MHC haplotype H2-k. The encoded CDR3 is CASGQLNSPLYF. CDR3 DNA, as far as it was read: TGTGCCAGCGGACAGCTTAATTCGCCC.